This T cell receptor (beta chain) was sequenced during a study of T cells in Graves' hyperthyroidism and ophthalmopathy (dated 2019 in TCRdb). In terms of the full investigation: Peripheral blood was collected at initial diagnosis, before any treatment. The paper describes TCR Vbeta CDR3 sequencing of 140 or so peripheral blood samples, made up of 43 ophthalmopathy patients, approximately 76 hyperthyroidism patients and about 17 progressor patients. An independent validation cohort of 18 to 20 hyperthyroidism patients and more than 15 patients who later progressed to ophthalmopathy tested prospective prediction of ophthalmopathy. After blood sampling, hyperthyroidism patients were treated with methimazole at a starting dose of 30 mg daily, and ophthalmopathy patients were treated with high-dose intravenous methylprednisolone. The study also compared thyroid tissue and blood T-cell repertoires from about 6 Graves' hyperthyroidism patients. A discovery cohort of about 100 patients, approximately 45 with Graves' ophthalmopathy and approximately 57 with stable Graves' hyperthyroidism, was used to find distinguishing TCR V-J signatures. The 95 to 100 discovery patients were randomly divided into training and test sets at a 7:3 ratio.

The study at large found these results: Most expanded thyroid clonotypes (frequency above 0.001) were also detected in blood, suggesting blood repertoires may reflect thyroid immune responses. In validation, the model predicted progression to ophthalmopathy a median of around six months before onset, with about 71% sensitivity and roughly 73% specificity. A model built on a 13 V-J signature distinguished ophthalmopathy from stable hyperthyroidism, reaching around 87% sensitivity and around 81% specificity in cross-validation and 80%/75% in testing. No statistical method was used to fix the sample size in advance, and group allocation was not hidden from the investigators.

In the ophthalmopathy patients, disease was moderately to severely active, with a Clinical Activity Score of 3 or more, a NOSPECS grade of 4 or more, and a duration of less than 3 months. Exclusion was applied to patients with uncontrolled infections, other autoimmune diseases, pregnancy or lactation. Clinical symptoms, serum thyroxine and TRAb, thyroid ultrasound, and orbital computed tomography formed the basis for the diagnoses. PBMCs were isolated from about 9.1 ml of fresh peripheral blood by Ficoll-Paque density gradient centrifugation. Trizol reagent was used to extract total RNA, and RNA quality was then checked on an Agilent 2100 Bioanalyzer. The TCR beta CDR3 regions were amplified from the RNA transcripts. The TCR CDR3 was subjected to a first round of RT-PCR using the HTBI primer set and the Qiagen OneStep RT-PCR kit. The libraries were constructed in a second round of multiplex PCR and then size-selected and purified. Sequencing of the libraries was done on an Illumina HiSeq2000 using paired-end 100 bp reads. Processing in the source paper ran as follows. SOAPnuke was used to process the raw data, with reads discarded if the reads contained adapters or uncalled bases, had a mean Phred below 15, or lacked an exact constant-primer or identifier match. High-quality paired reads were merged with COPE v1.2.5, and unique nucleotide sequences were defined as clonotypes. Clonotypes were aligned to IMGT TRBV, TRBD and TRBJ reference segments using MiTCR v1.1. The analysis was restricted to V-J combinations with a frequency above 0.0001, which together covered just over 98% of the repertoires. A TCS score was defined as the ratio between F50 (clonal expansion) and ExV (chaos), using BLOSUM62-based TCRdist between CDR3 peptides within each V-J. Welch's t-statistics and random forest reduced 514 V-J features to roughly 13, which were used in a naive Bayes classifier (R e1071). TCRdb reprocessing: public reads trimmed at Q25 with fastp, clones called with MiXCR, in-frame beta chains kept. Every entry covers one CDR3 protein and lists the most common genes and DNA from its rows. These V and J calls rely on TCRdb rather than the paper's analysis. This sample holds under 250,000 distinct CDR3 sequences; approximately 25% were observed only once. Approximately 35% of the sample lies in the top ten.

The CDR3 spans 16 residues, from the cysteine through the phenylalanine. The DNA shown is the 48-base CDR3, in frame from base 1. V lost 1 base and J lost 1 base, and the count of bases not matched to a germline gene is 6. CDR1 and CDR2 are read off the germline V gene (reference sequence) as LNHDA and SQIVND. This clonotype was found many times. Which antigen it targets is not known. No much larger clone is present one base from it, and per-base qualities are unavailable. Sequencing input: blood. This sequence uses TRBV19 and TRBJ2-5; 7 of the junction bases match TRBD2. This receptor was taken from a woman in her thirties or forties with Graves' ophthalmopathy. In nucleotides, the sequence is TGTGCCAGTAGTATAGCGGCGGGAGCCCCCCAAGAGACCCAGTACTTC. Its product reads: CASSIAAGAPQETQYF.